These T cell receptor beta chains were read from a single sample in a study of blood T cell repertoires in COVID-19. Sequencing used immunoSEQ multiplex PCR; TCRdb keeps in-frame clones, though not all of them. The sample holds fewer than 250,000 clones, roughly 83% seen once. The specimen was PBMCs or T cells enriched from blood (not recorded which). The receptor set was obtained from a woman aged 45-65 years who had recovered from COVID-19. Both conserved end residues are part of each CDR3. D genes are given only for firm matches. Not every row has a clone size; where given, it reads once, few, many or a size class.

J gene	clone size	V gene	D gene	CDR3 protein	CDR3 DNA
TRBJ2-4	NA	TRBV30	NA	CAWSVRGTGDIQYF	TGTGCCTGGAGTGTTCGGGGGACGGGGGACATTCAGTACTTC
TRBJ2-4	NA	TRBV11-2	NA	CASSLSSGGGTNIQYF	TGTGCCAGCAGCTTATCTTCGGGGGGCGGAACCAACATTCAGTACTTC
TRBJ2-7	few	TRBV5-1	NA	CASSLAHRGYEQYF	TGCGCCAGCAGCTTGGCCCATCGGGGGTACGAGCAGTACTTC
TRBJ2-1	NA	TRBV28	NA	CASSLWSVEQFF	TGTGCCAGCAGTTTATGGTCTGTCGAGCAGTTCTTC
TRBJ2-3	NA	TRBV3-1/TRBV3-2	TRBD1	CASSAWTGGRADTQYF	TGTGCCAGCAGCGCATGGACAGGGGGCCGGGCAGATACGCAGTATTTT
TRBJ2-1	once	TRBV5-1	TRBD2	CASSSLAGALNEQFF	TGCGCCAGCAGCTCCCTAGCGGGAGCGCTCAATGAGCAGTTCTTC
TRBJ1-1	NA	TRBV5-1	NA	CASSRTVNTEAFF	TGCGCCAGCAGCCGGACAGTTAACACTGAAGCTTTCTTT
TRBJ2-5	many	TRBV7-9	NA	CASSQSGGMMAQYF	TGTGCCAGCAGCCAATCAGGGGGGATGATGGCCCAGTACTTC
TRBJ2-1	NA	TRBV28	NA	CASSLPTTSGYEQFF	TGTGCCAGCAGTTTGCCGACTACAAGCGGGTATGAGCAGTTCTTC
TRBJ2-1	NA	TRBV5-4	TRBD2	CASSLALAGVSYNEQFF	TGTGCCAGCAGCTTGGCCCTAGCGGGAGTCTCCTACAATGAGCAGTTCTTC
TRBJ2-1	NA	TRBV15	TRBD2	CATSRVGYGGSSYNEQFF	TGTGCCACCAGCAGAGTGGGGTACGGCGGGAGCTCCTACAATGAGCAGTTCTTC
TRBJ2-7	once	TRBV5-5	TRBD1	CASSSGPVTGINEQYF	TGTGCCAGCAGCTCAGGCCCCGTGACAGGGATCAACGAGCAGTACTTC
TRBJ2-7	NA	TRBV29-1	NA	CSANRVDSYEQYF	TGCAGCGCCAACAGGGTTGACTCCTACGAGCAGTACTTC
TRBJ1-3	once	TRBV7-4	NA	CASSFYRVVSFFTIYF	TGTGCCAGCAGCTTTTACAGGGTTGTTTCCTTTTTCACCATATATTTT
TRBJ2-1	once	TRBV28	TRBD1	CASSLEGQVYNEQFF	TGTGCCAGCAGTTTAGAGGGACAGGTATACAATGAGCAGTTCTTC
TRBJ2-4	NA	TRBV12-3/TRBV12-4	TRBD1	CASSTGQARQYF	TGTGCCAGCAGTACTGGACAGGCCCGACAGTACTTC
TRBJ1-1	NA	TRBV5-6	TRBD1	CASTLDRGHVNTEAFF	TGTGCCAGCACCCTCGACAGGGGGCACGTGAACACTGAAGCTTTCTTT